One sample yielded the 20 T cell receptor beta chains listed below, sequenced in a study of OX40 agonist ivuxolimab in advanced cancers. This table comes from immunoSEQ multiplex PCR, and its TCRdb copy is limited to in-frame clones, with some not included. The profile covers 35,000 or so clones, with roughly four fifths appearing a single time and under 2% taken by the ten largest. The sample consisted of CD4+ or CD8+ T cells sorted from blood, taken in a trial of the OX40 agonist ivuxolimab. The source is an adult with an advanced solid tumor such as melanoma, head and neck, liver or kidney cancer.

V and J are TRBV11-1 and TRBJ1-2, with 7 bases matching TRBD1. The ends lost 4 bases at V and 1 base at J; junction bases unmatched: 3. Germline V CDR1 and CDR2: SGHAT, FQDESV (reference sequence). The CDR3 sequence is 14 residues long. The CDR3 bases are TGTGCCAGCAGCTACCGGGACAGTAACTATGGCTACACCTTC. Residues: CASSYRDSNYGYTF.

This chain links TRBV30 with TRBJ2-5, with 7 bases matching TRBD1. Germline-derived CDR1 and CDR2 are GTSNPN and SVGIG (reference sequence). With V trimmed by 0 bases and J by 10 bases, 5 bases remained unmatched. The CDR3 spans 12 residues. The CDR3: CAWSVQGQNQYF. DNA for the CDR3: TGTGCCTGGAGTGTACAGGGGCAAAACCAGTACTTC. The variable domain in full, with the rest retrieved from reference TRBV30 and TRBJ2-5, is SQTIHQWPATLVQPVGSPLSLECTVEGTSNPNLYWYRQAAGRGLQLLFYSVGIGQISSEVPQNLSASRPQDRQFILSSKKLLLSDSGFYLCAWSVQGQNQYFGPGTRLLVL.

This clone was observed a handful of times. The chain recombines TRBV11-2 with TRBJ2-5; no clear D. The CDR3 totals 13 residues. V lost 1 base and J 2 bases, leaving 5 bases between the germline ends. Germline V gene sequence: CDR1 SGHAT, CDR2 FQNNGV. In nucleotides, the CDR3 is TGTGCCAGCAGCTTAGGATGGCAAGAGACCCAGTACTTC. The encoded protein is CASSLGWQETQYF.

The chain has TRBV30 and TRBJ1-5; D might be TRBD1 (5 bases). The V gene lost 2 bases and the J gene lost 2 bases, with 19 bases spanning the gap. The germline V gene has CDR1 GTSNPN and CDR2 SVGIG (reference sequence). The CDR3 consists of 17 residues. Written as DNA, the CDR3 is TGTGCCTGGAGTCCCGACTACGACAGAAGGGGCAATCAGCCCCAGCATTTT. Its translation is CAWSPDYDRRGNQPQHF.

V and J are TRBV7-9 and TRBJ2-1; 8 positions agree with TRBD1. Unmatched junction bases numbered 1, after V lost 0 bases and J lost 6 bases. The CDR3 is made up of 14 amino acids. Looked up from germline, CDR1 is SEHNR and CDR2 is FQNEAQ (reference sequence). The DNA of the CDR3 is TGTGCCAGCAGCTTAGCGGGGACAGGCAATGAGCAGTTCTTC. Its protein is CASSLAGTGNEQFF.

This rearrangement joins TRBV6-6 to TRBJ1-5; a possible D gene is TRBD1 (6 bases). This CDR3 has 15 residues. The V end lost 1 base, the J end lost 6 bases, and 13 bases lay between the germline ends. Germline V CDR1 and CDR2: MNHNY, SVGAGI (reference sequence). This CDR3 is CASSYYLRGGQPQHF. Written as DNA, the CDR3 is TGTGCCAGCAGTTACTACCTGAGGGGGGGTCAGCCCCAGCATTTT.

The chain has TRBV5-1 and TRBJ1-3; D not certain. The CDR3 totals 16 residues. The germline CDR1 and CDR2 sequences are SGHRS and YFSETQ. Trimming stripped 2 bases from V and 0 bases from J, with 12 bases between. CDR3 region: CASSLGGKTSGNTIYF. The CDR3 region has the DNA TGCGCCAGCAGCTTAGGCGGTAAGACCTCTGGAAACACCATATATTTT.

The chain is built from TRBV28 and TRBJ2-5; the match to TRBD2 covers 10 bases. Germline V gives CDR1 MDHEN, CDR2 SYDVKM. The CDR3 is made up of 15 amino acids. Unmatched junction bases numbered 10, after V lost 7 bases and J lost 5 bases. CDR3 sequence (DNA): TGTGCCAGCACTGCAGCGGGAGGGCCGTGGGAGACCCAGTACTTC. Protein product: CASTAAGGPWETQYF.

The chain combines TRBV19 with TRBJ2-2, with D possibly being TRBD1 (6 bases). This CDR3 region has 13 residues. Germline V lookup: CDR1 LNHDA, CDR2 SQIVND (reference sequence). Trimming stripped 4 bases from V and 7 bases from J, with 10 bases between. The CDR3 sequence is CASSRYRDGELFF. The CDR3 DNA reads TGTGCCAGTAGTAGGTACAGGGACGGGGAGCTGTTTTTT.

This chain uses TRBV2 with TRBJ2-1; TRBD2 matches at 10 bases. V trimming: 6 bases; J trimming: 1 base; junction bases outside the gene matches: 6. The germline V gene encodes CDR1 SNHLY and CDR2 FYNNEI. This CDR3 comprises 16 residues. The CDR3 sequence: CASRRTSGLSYNEQFF. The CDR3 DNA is TGTGCCAGCAGGCGGACTAGCGGCCTATCCTACAATGAGCAGTTCTTC.

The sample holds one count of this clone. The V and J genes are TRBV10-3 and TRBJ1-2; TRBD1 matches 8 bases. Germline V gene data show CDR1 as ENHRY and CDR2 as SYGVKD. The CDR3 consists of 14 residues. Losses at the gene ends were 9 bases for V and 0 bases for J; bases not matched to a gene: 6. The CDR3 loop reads CAIEGTGANYGYTF. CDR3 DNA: TGTGCCATTGAGGGGACAGGTGCTAACTATGGCTACACCTTC.

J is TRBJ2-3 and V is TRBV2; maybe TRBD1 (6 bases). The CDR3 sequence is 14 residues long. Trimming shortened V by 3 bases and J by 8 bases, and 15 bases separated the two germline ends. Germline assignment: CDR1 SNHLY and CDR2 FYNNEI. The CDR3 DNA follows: TGTGCCAGCAGTGACAGGGGTCGGATGGGTACGCAGTATTTT. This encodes CASSDRGRMGTQYF.

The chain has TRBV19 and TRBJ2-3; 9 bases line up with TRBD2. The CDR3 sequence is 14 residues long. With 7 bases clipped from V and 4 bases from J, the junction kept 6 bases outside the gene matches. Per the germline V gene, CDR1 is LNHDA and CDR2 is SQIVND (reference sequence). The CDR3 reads CASNRGLASDTQYF. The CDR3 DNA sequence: TGTGCCAGTAACCGGGGACTAGCCTCAGATACGCAGTATTTT.

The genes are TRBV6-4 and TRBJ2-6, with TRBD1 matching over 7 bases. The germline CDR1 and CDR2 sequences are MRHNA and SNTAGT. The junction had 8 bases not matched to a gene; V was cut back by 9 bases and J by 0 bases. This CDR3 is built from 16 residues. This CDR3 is CARRQGTFSGANVLTF. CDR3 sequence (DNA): TGTGCCAGACGACAGGGAACTTTCTCTGGGGCCAACGTCCTGACTTTC.

This CDR3 reads CAISEGSGSPLHF. The CDR3 DNA sequence: TGTGCCATCAGTGAAGGCTCGGGTTCACCCCTCCACTTT. The chain joins TRBV10-3 to TRBJ1-6; no clear D gene. CDR1 is ENHRY, CDR2 SYGVKD, per germline. V was clipped by 3 bases and J by 9 bases, with 9 bases between them. The CDR3 consists of 13 residues.

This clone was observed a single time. The CDR3 here is CASSLWRGRGYTF. The CDR3 DNA reads as TGTGCCAGCAGCTTGTGGAGGGGGCGTGGCTACACCTTC. This chain connects TRBV5-4 to TRBJ1-2; 7 bases align to TRBD1. The V gene end was trimmed by 1 base and the J gene end by 7 bases; junction bases not matched to a gene: 4. The germline CDR1 and CDR2 sequences are SGHNT and YYREEE (reference sequence). The CDR3 totals 13 residues.

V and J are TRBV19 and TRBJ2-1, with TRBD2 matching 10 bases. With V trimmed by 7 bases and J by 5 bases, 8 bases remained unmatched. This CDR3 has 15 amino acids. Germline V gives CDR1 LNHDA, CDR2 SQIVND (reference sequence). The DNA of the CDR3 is TGTGCCAGTACGGCAAGGGGACTAGCGAACAATGAGCAGTTCTTC. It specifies CASTARGLANNEQFF.

CDR3 amino acids: CASRNGGGDGKLFF. CDR3 coding DNA: TGTGCCAGCAGAAATGGGGGGGGTGACGGGAAACTGTTTTTT. The chain links TRBV28 to TRBJ1-4, with D tentatively TRBD1 (5 bases). The CDR3 length is 14 residues. Germline-derived CDR1 and CDR2 are MDHEN and SYDVKM. V gave up 6 bases and J gave up 11 bases, with 19 bases separating them.

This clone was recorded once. DNA of the CDR3: TGTGCCAGCAGCGTCTCTAGCGTAATCTCCTACGAGCAGTACTTC. As protein: CASSVSSVISYEQYF. This chain links TRBV9 with TRBJ2-7, with D possibly matching TRBD2 (6 bases). The CDR3 extends over 15 amino acids. Germline values: CDR1 SGDLS, CDR2 YYNGEE. Trimming shortened V by 2 bases and J by 0 bases, and 12 bases separated the two germline ends.

CDR3 in DNA: TGTGCCAGCAGCTTGGGCAACCTAGCCAAAAACATTCAGTACTTC. This gives the protein CASSLGNLAKNIQYF. This chain connects TRBV5-8 to TRBJ2-4; D is undetermined. Germline CDR1 reads SGHTS; CDR2 reads YDEGEE. The germline V and J ends were trimmed by 0 bases and 0 bases, with 7 bases remaining between them. The CDR3 length is 15 residues.